Included here is one T cell receptor (beta chain) sequence, with context. This sample stems from a study of blood T cell repertoires in COVID-19. Study information: Samples taken during acute and convalescent COVID-19 were collected in the United States, Italy and Spain.

Per the original methods: Estimates of nucleated cell counts were drawn from the amplification of reference gene primers. Clones were read by immunoSEQ multiplex PCR, and TCRdb kept only the in-frame ones, dropping some. That table is the source of V, J and clone size, and D and trimming were worked out from the DNA. The table records some 99,000 clones, about 86% of them present only once. The clonotype originates from a woman aged 60-70 years in a cohort sampled during active or convalescent COVID-19. The specimen was peripheral blood.

The CDR3 nucleotides are TGTGCCTTCGGAGGGAACTATGGCTACACCTTC. The encoded protein is CAFGGNYGYTF. The rearrangement joins TRBV30 to TRBJ1-2, with no clear D. The CDR3 is 11 amino acids. Germline lookup yields CDR1 GTSNPN and CDR2 SVGIG (reference sequence). V lost 7 bases, J lost 2 bases, and 8 bases lay in between.